This T cell receptor (beta chain) was recovered during a study of tumor and adjacent non-tumor tissue in lung cancer. Findings and caveats of the study: Normal lung showed higher cumulative top 100 clone frequency than tumor. Higher tumor TCR diversity was associated with shorter survival.

The V segment lost 5 bases and the J segment 15 bases; nucleotides outside the gene matches: 26. The CDR3 has 18 amino acids. Worth noting for this clonotype: Its antigen is unknown.

Three rounds of nested PCR, following a modified ARM-PCR protocol, produced the TCRbeta library. TCRdb re-derived calls from the multiplex PCR reads in MiXCR, one entry per CDR3 protein. Among approximately 82,000 distinct CDR3 sequences listed, just over 75% were seen once. No cell sorting was done before RNA was extracted from the tissue. This non-tumor lung sample came from over 3 cm beyond the tumor edge. Donors were chemotherapy-naive, newly diagnosed lung cancer surgical patients in China, August–late 2014. The sequenced material came from distant non-tumor lung tissue. The V and J genes are TRBV12-3 or TRBV12-4 and TRBJ1-3, with 9 bases matching TRBD1. The clonotype comes from a man between 65 and 85 years old with non-small cell lung cancer. CDR3 nucleotide sequence: TGTGCCAGCAGTCGTCCTGGGACAGGGATCGGCTCTGGAAACATCACATATTTT. Translation gives CASSRPGTGIGSGNITYF.